A selection of T cell receptor beta chains follows, all from one sample in a study of spatial heterogeneity in lung cancer. TCRdb re-derived calls from the 5' RACE reads in MiXCR, one entry per CDR3 protein. Of 100,000 to 120,000 distinct CDR3 sequences in the sample, 9.5% to 14% are singletons; the top ten hold approximately 25%. The sequencing used PBMCs, collected at follow-up. These receptors were taken from a female donor with early-stage non-small cell lung cancer. The CDR3 runs from the conserved cysteine through the conserved F or W. D genes are given only for firm matches. Not all rows give a size; the values are once, few, many and, for expanded clones, a class.

j_call: TRBJ2-1; d_call: .; v_call: TRBV11-3; clone_size: .; cdr3_nt: TGTGCCAGCACCTACCTAAAGTCCCCAGCCAATGAGCAGTTCTTC; cdr3_aa: CASTYLKSPANEQFF
j_call: TRBJ1-1; d_call: .; v_call: TRBV20-1; clone_size: .; cdr3_nt: TGCAGTGCTAGAGGGCAGGGTTACTCTGAAGCTTTCTTT; cdr3_aa: CSARGQGYSEAFF
j_call: TRBJ2-1; d_call: .; v_call: TRBV18; clone_size: .; cdr3_nt: TGTGCCAGCTCGCAAGCCCCCCCCCGCTCCTACAATGAGCAGTTCTTC; cdr3_aa: CASSQAPPRSYNEQFF
j_call: TRBJ2-7; d_call: TRBD2; v_call: TRBV29-1; clone_size: few; cdr3_nt: TGCAGCGGGGGACTAGCCCCCTACGAGCAGTACTTC; cdr3_aa: CSGGLAPYEQYF
j_call: TRBJ2-2; d_call: TRBD1; v_call: TRBV20-1; clone_size: .; cdr3_nt: TGCAGTGCTCGCCGACAGGGGCGGACACCCGGGGAGCTGTTTTTT; cdr3_aa: CSARRQGRTPGELFF
j_call: TRBJ2-1; d_call: .; v_call: TRBV11-2; clone_size: .; cdr3_nt: TGTGCCAGCAGCTCTAATGGAAGGTTTAACAATGAGCAGTTCTTC; cdr3_aa: CASSSNGRFNNEQFF
j_call: TRBJ2-3; d_call: TRBD2; v_call: TRBV4-2; clone_size: .; cdr3_nt: TGTGCCAGCAGCCGCCGACTAGCGGGAGAAGATACGCAGTATTTT; cdr3_aa: CASSRRLAGEDTQYF
j_call: TRBJ2-3; d_call: .; v_call: TRBV7-2; clone_size: .; cdr3_nt: TGTGCCAGCAGACAGAGCGGAGCGGTCACAGATACGCAGTATTTT; cdr3_aa: CASRQSGAVTDTQYF
j_call: TRBJ2-2; d_call: TRBD2; v_call: TRBV12-3/TRBV12-4; clone_size: many; cdr3_nt: TGTGCCAGCAGTTTGGGACTAGCCGGGACCGGGGAGCTGTTTTTT; cdr3_aa: CASSLGLAGTGELFF
j_call: TRBJ2-1; d_call: .; v_call: TRBV7-8; clone_size: .; cdr3_nt: TGTGCCAGCAGCGCCTGGCCCAGGGGCGACTACAATGAGCAGTTCTTC; cdr3_aa: CASSAWPRGDYNEQFF
j_call: TRBJ2-2; d_call: TRBD1; v_call: TRBV3-1; clone_size: many; cdr3_nt: TGTGCCAGCAGCCAACGGGACAGGGGGACCGGGGAGCTGTTTTTT; cdr3_aa: CASSQRDRGTGELFF
j_call: TRBJ1-1; d_call: .; v_call: TRBV7-2; clone_size: few; cdr3_nt: TGTGCCAGCAGCTTTGGTTGGAGGAGGACTGAAGCTTTCTTT; cdr3_aa: CASSFGWRRTEAFF
j_call: TRBJ2-3; d_call: .; v_call: TRBV30; clone_size: .; cdr3_nt: TGTGCCTGGAGTGTACCCGTTGCCGGGGCTACGCAGTATTTT; cdr3_aa: CAWSVPVAGATQYF